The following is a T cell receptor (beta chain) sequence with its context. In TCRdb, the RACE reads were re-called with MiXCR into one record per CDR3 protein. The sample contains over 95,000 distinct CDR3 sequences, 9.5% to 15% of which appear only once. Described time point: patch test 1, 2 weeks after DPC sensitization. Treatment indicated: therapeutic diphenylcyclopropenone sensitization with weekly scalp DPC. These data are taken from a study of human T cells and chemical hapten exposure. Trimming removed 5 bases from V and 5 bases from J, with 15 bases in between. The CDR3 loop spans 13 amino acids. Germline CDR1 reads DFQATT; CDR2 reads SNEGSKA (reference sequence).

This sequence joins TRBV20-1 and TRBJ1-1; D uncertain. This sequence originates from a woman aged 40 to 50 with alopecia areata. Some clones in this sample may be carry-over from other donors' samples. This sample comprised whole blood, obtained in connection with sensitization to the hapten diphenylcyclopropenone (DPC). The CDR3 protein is CSASTLSGTEAFF. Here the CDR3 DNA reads TGCAGTGCTTCGACTTTAAGTGGGACTGAAGCTTTCTTT.